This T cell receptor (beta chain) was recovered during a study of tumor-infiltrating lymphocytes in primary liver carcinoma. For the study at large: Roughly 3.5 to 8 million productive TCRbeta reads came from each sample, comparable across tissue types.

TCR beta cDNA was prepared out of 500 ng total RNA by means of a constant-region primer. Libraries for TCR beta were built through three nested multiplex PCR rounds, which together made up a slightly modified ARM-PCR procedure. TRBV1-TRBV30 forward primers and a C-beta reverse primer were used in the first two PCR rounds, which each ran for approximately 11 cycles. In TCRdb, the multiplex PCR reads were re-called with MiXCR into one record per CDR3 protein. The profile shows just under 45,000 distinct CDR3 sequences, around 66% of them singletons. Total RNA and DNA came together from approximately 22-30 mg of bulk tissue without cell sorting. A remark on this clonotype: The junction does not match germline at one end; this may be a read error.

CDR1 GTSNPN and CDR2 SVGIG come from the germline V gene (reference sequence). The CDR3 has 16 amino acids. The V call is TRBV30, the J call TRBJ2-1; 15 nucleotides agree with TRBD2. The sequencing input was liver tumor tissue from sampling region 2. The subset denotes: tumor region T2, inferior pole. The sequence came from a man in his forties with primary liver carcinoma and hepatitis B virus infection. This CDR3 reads CAWSARTSGRENEHFF. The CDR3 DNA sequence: TGTGCCTGGAGTGCTAGGACTAGCGGGAGGGAGAATGAGCACTTCTTC.